A single sample is the source of the 13 T cell receptor beta chains below, sequenced in a study of cytomegalovirus exposure and HLA in healthy donors. Researchers ran the PCR with 60 Vbeta and 13 Jbeta primers. Data came from immunoSEQ multiplex PCR; TCRdb stores just in-frame clones and leaves some out. The data show over 100,000 clones, around 80% seen once. Sequenced: PBMCs. Source of these receptors: a woman under 30 in good health and CMV-seropositive.

The chain has TRBV6-5 and TRBJ2-7; no definite D call. Germline V lookup: CDR1 MNHEY, CDR2 SVGAGI. Trimming stripped 2 bases from V and 5 bases from J, with 7 bases between. This CDR3 region has 12 residues. The CDR3 DNA reads as TGTGCCAGCAGTTACGGCGCGGACGAGCAGTACTTC. Translation: CASSYGADEQYF.

The chain is built from TRBV29-1 and TRBJ1-5; D gene ambiguous. This CDR3 spans 14 amino acids. CDR1 and CDR2 from the germline V gene are SQVTM and ANQGSEA. V was shortened by 3 bases and J by 1 base, with 10 bases between the two germline ends. In nucleotides, the CDR3 is TGCAGCGTTGAGAGGGAGCGCAGCAATCAGCCCCAGCATTTT. As protein: CSVERERSNQPQHF.

The chain links TRBV5-4 to TRBJ2-5; 8 positions match TRBD1. The J call is in doubt because the DNA end fits TRBJ2-7 better. CDR1 is SGHNT and CDR2 is YYREEE in the germline V gene (reference sequence). The CDR3 is 14 residues long. The CDR3 DNA reads TGTGCCAGCAGCCTCGGACAGGGTAGTTACGAGCAGTACTTC. It is translated as CASSLGQGSYEQYF.

This clone was recorded a few times. The chain carries TRBV6-1 and TRBJ2-7; no reliable D call. There are 15 residues in the CDR3. Deletions cut 0 bases from V and 3 bases from J, with 12 bases between. Germline CDR1 and CDR2: MNHNS and SASEGT. The CDR3 reads CASSEAPGSFYEQYF. CDR3 coding DNA: TGTGCCAGCAGTGAAGCACCCGGGTCGTTCTACGAGCAGTACTTC.

The CDR3 bases are TGTGCCAGTAGTTTCGGGGTTTACTACGAGCAGTACTTC. It yields the protein CASSFGVYYEQYF. The chain uses TRBV19 and TRBJ2-7, with D tentatively TRBD2 (5 bases). This CDR3 is 13 amino acids long. Trimming shortened V by 5 bases and J by 3 bases, and 11 bases separated the two germline ends. Germline V gene lookup returns CDR1 LNHDA and CDR2 SQIVND (reference sequence).

The chain uses TRBV7-6 and TRBJ2-5; D is possibly TRBD2 (6 bases). Germline V gene sequence: CDR1 SGHVS, CDR2 FNYEAQ. The ends were cut back, 3 bases at V and 7 bases at J, with 12 bases in the middle. This CDR3 is 13 amino acids long. This chain's CDR3 is CASSFPGRGTQYF. Written as DNA, the CDR3 is TGTGCCAGCAGCTTTCCGGGGCGGGGGACCCAGTACTTC. Drawing the rest from reference TRBV7-6 and TRBJ2-5, the complete variable domain is GAGVSQSPRYKVTKRGQDVALRCDPISGHVSLYWYRQALGQGPEFLTYFNYEAQQDKSGLPNDRFSAERPEGSISTLTIQRTEQRDSAMYRCASSFPGRGTQYFGPGTRLLVL.

The rearrangement joins TRBV15 to TRBJ1-5; D perhaps matches TRBD1 (5 bases). Germline loops: CDR1 LNHNV, CDR2 YYDKDF (reference sequence). The CDR3 is 14 residues long. V was cut by 5 bases and J by 7 bases, with 15 bases left in between. CDR3 region: CATSVRVAGQPQHF. The CDR3 region has the DNA TGTGCCACCAGCGTCAGGGTTGCTGGACAGCCCCAGCATTTT. The full variable domain, rest sourced from reference TRBV15 and TRBJ1-5, is DAMVIQNPRYQVTQFGKPVTLSCSQTLNHNVMYWYQQKSSQAPKLLFHYYDKDFNNEADTPDNFQSRRPNTSFCFLDIRSPGLGDTAMYLCATSVRVAGQPQHFGDGTRLSIL.

In its sample, this clone was seen a few times. The rearrangement joins TRBV13 to TRBJ1-1, with D possibly matching TRBD1 (6 bases). Germline V lookup: CDR1 PRHDT, CDR2 FYEKMQ (reference sequence). Trimming cost V 4 bases and J 12 bases, with 12 bases left between them. This CDR3 is built from 11 residues. The CDR3: CASSSSGETFF. The CDR3 DNA is TGTGCCAGCAGCTCCTCAGGGGAAACTTTCTTT.

The chain employs TRBV7-3 and TRBJ2-6; TRBD1 matches 11 bases. CDR3 size: 18 residues. In germline, CDR1 is SGHTA, CDR2 FQGTGA. Germline trimming cut 1 base from V and 2 bases from J; bases unmatched to any gene: 4. The CDR3 nucleotides read TGTGCCAGCAGCTTAAGCGGACAGGGGGCCACTGGGGCCAACGTCCTGACTTTC. Its protein product is CASSLSGQGATGANVLTF.

The chain recombines TRBV4-2 with TRBJ1-2; D unclear. Germline assignment: CDR1 LGHNA and CDR2 YNFKEQ. V dropped 0 bases and J dropped 8 bases, with 7 bases sitting between them. The CDR3 is made up of 12 amino acids. The CDR3, as DNA: TGTGCCAGCAGCCAAGATTCTATCGGCTACACCTTC. Translation gives CASSQDSIGYTF.

In DNA form, the CDR3 reads TGTGCCAGCAGTTACTTCCCAGGAGGCTACGAGCAGTACTTC. This encodes CASSYFPGGYEQYF. The chain employs TRBV6-5 and TRBJ2-7; tentative D call: TRBD2 (5 bases). The germline CDR1 and CDR2 sequences are MNHEY and SVGAGI. V shed 1 base and J shed 3 bases, with 10 bases lying between them. The CDR3 is 14 residues long.

This clone was picked up one time. V usage is TRBV5-6 and J usage is TRBJ1-5; maybe TRBD1 (5 bases). CDR3 size: 14 residues. CDR1 and CDR2 (germline): SGHDT, YYEEEE. The V and J ends lost 4 bases and 5 bases respectively, with 13 bases between them. CDR3 region: CASSLSRDYQPQHF. The DNA of the CDR3 is TGTGCCAGCAGCCTGTCCAGGGACTATCAGCCCCAGCATTTT.

This rearrangement joins TRBV27 to TRBJ2-1; TRBD1 is a possible D gene (6 bases). This CDR3 spans 17 amino acids. Trimming removed 8 bases from V and 9 bases from J, with 29 bases in between. Germline loops: CDR1 MNHEY, CDR2 SMNVEV (reference sequence). CDR3 nucleotides: TGTGCCAGCTCTCCTGGGGGCGCCTTTCGCGAAGAACTTGAGCAGTTCTTC. It is translated as CASSPGGAFREELEQFF.